This T cell receptor beta chain derives from a study of blood T cell repertoires in COVID-19. Turning to the study itself: Donors in the United States, Italy and Spain gave samples during acute or convalescent COVID-19. T cells, B-cell-depleted T cells, or PBMCs provided the cDNA or gDNA that served as material.

Original methodology: Scientists estimated how many nucleated cells there were by amplifying reference gene primers. Sequenced by immunoSEQ multiplex PCR; TCRdb stores in-frame clones only, minus some. V, J and clone size are taken as reported in that table, and D and trimming were inferred from the DNA itself. The table has 200,000 or so clones, about 82% seen once. The CDR3 totals 14 residues. The germline V gene encodes CDR1 KGHSH and CDR2 LQKENI. V was clipped by 6 bases and J by 4 bases; unmatched bases: 4. A Seattle source enrolled patients during active infection and followed them longitudinally.

The chain employs TRBV18 and TRBJ1-2, with 11 bases fitting TRBD1. This clonotype was obtained from a man aged 55-75 years with COVID-19, enrolled during active disease. Sequences were obtained from peripheral blood. The CDR3 is CASSVGTGGYGYTF. CDR3 in DNA: TGTGCCAGCTCCGTCGGGACAGGGGGCTATGGCTACACCTTC.